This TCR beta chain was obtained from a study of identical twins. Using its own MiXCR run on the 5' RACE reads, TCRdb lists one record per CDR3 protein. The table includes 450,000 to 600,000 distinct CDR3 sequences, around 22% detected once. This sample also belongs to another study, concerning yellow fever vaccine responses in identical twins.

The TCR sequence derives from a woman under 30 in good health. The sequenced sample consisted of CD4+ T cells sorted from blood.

The CDR3 DNA reads TGCAGTGCTAGAGGTTTCGGGACCCTAAACACCGGGGAGCTGTTTTTT. This gives the protein CSARGFGTLNTGELFF. The rearrangement joins TRBV20-1 to TRBJ2-2, with D perhaps matching TRBD1 or TRBD2 (5 bases each). The CDR3 has 16 amino acids. Deletions cut 1 base from V and 2 bases from J, with 14 bases between. Per germline, CDR1 DFQATT and CDR2 SNEGSKA (reference sequence).